The 29 T cell receptor beta chains in this list originate from one sample, sequenced in a study of blood T cell repertoires in COVID-19 (TCRdb year 2020). Library generation was performed with the immunoSEQ multiplex PCR assay. TCRdb took over this immuneACCESS table, retaining in-frame rearrangements with V and J assigned. Such tables are incomplete; in checked studies, under half of the missing clones stem from an unresolved V gene, and the remainder is unexplained. The sample table lists 200,000 to 250,000 clones, roughly 86% of them with a count of one. Approximately 1.7% of the sample comes from the top ten. What was sequenced was PBMCs or T cells enriched from blood (not recorded which). These receptors were obtained from a woman aged 50 to 60 who had recovered from COVID-19.

The J gene is TRBJ2-3, the V gene TRBV5-1; 7 bases align to TRBD1. The CDR3 runs 14 residues. V shed 6 bases and J 2 bases; nucleotides not matched to a gene: 6. Germline assignment: CDR1 SGHRS and CDR2 YFSETQ. The CDR3 nucleotides read TGCGCCAGCACCCGACAGGGCAACACAGATACGCAGTATTTT. It codes for CASTRQGNTDTQYF.

This clone was seen only a few times. This chain uses TRBV30 with TRBJ1-3; 7 bases match TRBD1. The CDR3 length is 14 residues. In germline, CDR1 is GTSNPN, CDR2 SVGIG (reference sequence). Trimming at V came to 7 bases and at J to 1 base, leaving 7 bases not matched to a gene. Written as DNA, the CDR3 is TGTGCCTTAGGACAGGTGGGATCTGGAAACACCATATATTTT. Translating it yields CALGQVGSGNTIYF.

The chain uses TRBV19 and TRBJ1-2; D is undetermined. Trimming stripped 6 bases from V and 6 bases from J, with 23 bases between. CDR1 and CDR2 (germline): LNHDA, SQIVND (reference sequence). CDR3 length: 16 amino acids. The CDR3, as DNA: TGTGCCAGTAGCTCATTCCCCGTTGGCAGGAATGATGGCTACACCTTC. It translates to CASSSFPVGRNDGYTF.

The V gene is TRBV19, the J gene TRBJ2-7, with D unresolved. Per the germline V gene, CDR1 is LNHDA and CDR2 is SQIVND (reference sequence). The length of the CDR3 is 11 residues. Deletions cut 3 bases from V and 7 bases from J, with 7 bases between. CDR3 DNA sequence: TGTGCCAGTAGTATTATACGGGAGCAGTACTTC. It is translated as CASSIIREQYF.

V gene TRBV7-9 combines with J gene TRBJ2-7; a possible D gene is TRBD1 (6 bases). V was cut by 5 bases and J by 0 bases, with 17 bases left in between. Germline V gene sequence: CDR1 SEHNR, CDR2 FQNEAQ (reference sequence). CDR3 length equals 16 residues. DNA of the CDR3: TGTGCCAGCAGCCCAATCCTAAGGGGGAACTCCTACGAGCAGTACTTC. Amino acid sequence: CASSPILRGNSYEQYF. Full variable domain (remainder filled in from reference TRBV7-9 and TRBJ2-7): DTGVSQNPRHKITKRGQNVTFRCDPISEHNRLYWYRQTLGQGPEFLTYFQNEAQLEKSRLLSDRFSAERPKGSFSTLEIQRTEQGDSAMYLCASSPILRGNSYEQYFGPGTRLTVT.

This rearrangement joins TRBV4-1 to TRBJ2-3, with a tentative D call TRBD1 (5 bases). Germline CDR1 is MGHRA and CDR2 is YSYEKL. V was cut by 1 base and J by 3 bases, with 8 bases left in between. CDR3 length: 14 residues. The CDR3 loop is CASSQVGVTDTQYF. The DNA of the CDR3 is TGCGCCAGCAGCCAAGTAGGGGTGACAGATACGCAGTATTTT.

This clone was seen a single time. The rearrangement uses TRBV4-3 and TRBJ2-7, with a weak D call TRBD1 (6 bases). Per germline, CDR1 LGHNA and CDR2 YSLEER. V was clipped by 8 bases and J by 2 bases, with 16 bases between them. There are 14 residues in the CDR3. For the CDR3, the DNA is TGCGCCAGCTCCCGGGACAAACGAGCCTACGAGCAGTACTTC. This gives the protein CASSRDKRAYEQYF.

This chain uses TRBV5-1 with TRBJ2-5, with 7 nucleotides matching TRBD2. The CDR3 totals 18 residues. Unmatched junction bases numbered 13, after V lost 1 base and J lost 1 base. The germline gives CDR1 SGHRS, CDR2 YFSETQ. In nucleotides, the CDR3 is TGCGCCAGCAGCTTGAATCCCCCGGGCCGCGGGAGCCAAGAGACCCAGTACTTC. This translates into CASSLNPPGRGSQETQYF.

Details on this clone: Within the sample, other DNA sequences also encode this same CDR3. J is TRBJ1-5 and V is TRBV18, with D unclear. Germline V gene data show CDR1 as KGHSH and CDR2 as LQKENI. With 3 bases removed from V and 3 bases from J, the gap between germline ends came to 6 bases. This CDR3 has 13 amino acids. CDR3 coding DNA: TGTGCCAGCTCACCCGGAGCCAATCAGCCCCAGCATTTT. This encodes CASSPGANQPQHF.

The chain links TRBV12-5 to TRBJ1-6, with D maybe TRBD1 (6 bases). Per germline, CDR1 LGHNT and CDR2 FRNRAP. The CDR3 runs 14 residues. Trimming left V 3 bases short and J 8 bases short, with 11 bases between. For the CDR3, the DNA is TGTGCTAGTGGTTTTCAGGGGACCTATTCACCCCTCCACTTT. Amino acids: CASGFQGTYSPLHF.

V is TRBV7-9 and J is TRBJ1-1; TRBD1 matches at 7 bases. This CDR3 is built from 16 residues. V gave up 3 bases and J gave up 2 bases; unmatched junction bases: 9. Per germline, CDR1 SEHNR and CDR2 FQNEAQ (reference sequence). The CDR3 here is CASSFSQGLSNTEAFF. The CDR3 bases are TGTGCCAGCAGCTTCTCACAGGGGTTATCAAACACTGAAGCTTTCTTT.

The count of this clone is one. The chain uses TRBV7-2 and TRBJ1-2; tentative D call: TRBD1 (5 bases). Germline V CDR1 and CDR2: SGHTA, FQGNSA. CDR3 length: 13 amino acids. The ends were cut back, 1 base at V and 7 bases at J, with 10 bases in the middle. CDR3 sequence (DNA): TGTGCCAGCAGCTTAGGCAGGGATATTGGCTACACCTTC. Protein: CASSLGRDIGYTF.

The chain carries TRBV10-3 and TRBJ1-2; D may be TRBD1 (5 bases). Germline CDR1 ENHRY, CDR2 SYGVKD. The CDR3 length is 18 residues. Trimming took 1 base from V and 4 from J, leaving 22 bases between them. CDR3 region: CAISELRVGADPIYGYTF. The CDR3 DNA is TGTGCCATCAGTGAGTTGCGAGTTGGGGCCGATCCCATCTATGGCTACACCTTC.

This clone was counted only a few times. This CDR3 reads CASSIRTSGSYEQYF. In nucleotides, the CDR3 is TGTGCCAGCAGTATTCGGACTAGCGGGAGTTACGAGCAGTACTTC. The chain joins TRBV28 to TRBJ2-7; 13 bases are a match to TRBD2. The length of the CDR3 is 15 residues. Germline values: CDR1 MDHEN, CDR2 SYDVKM. With 5 bases clipped from V and 4 bases from J, the junction kept 5 bases outside the gene matches.

V gene TRBV5-1 combines with J gene TRBJ2-7, with 8 bases matching TRBD2. This CDR3 comprises 15 residues. Germline CDR1 SGHRS, CDR2 YFSETQ. Trimming at V came to 4 bases and at J to 4 bases, leaving 10 bases not matched to a gene. The CDR3 nucleotides are TGCGCCAGCAGCGGGGGTTCAGCGGGAGCTTACGAGCAGTACTTC. This translates into CASSGGSAGAYEQYF.

This chain links TRBV5-1 with TRBJ2-7; 8 nucleotides align to TRBD2. The CDR3 has 13 amino acids. V was pared by 0 bases and J by 4 bases, with 0 bases of the junction left unmatched. CDR1 is SGHRS and CDR2 is YFSETQ in the germline V gene. For the CDR3, the DNA is TGCGCCAGCAGCTTGGAGCGGGAGTACGAGCAGTACTTC. This gives the protein CASSLEREYEQYF.

The V and J genes are TRBV18 and TRBJ2-1; 11 bases align to TRBD2. Losses at the gene ends were 8 bases for V and 9 bases for J; bases not matched to a gene: 6. From germline, CDR1 is KGHSH and CDR2 LQKENI. The CDR3 consists of 13 residues. Here the CDR3 reads CASHLAGGIEQFF. Here the CDR3 DNA reads TGTGCCAGCCATCTAGCGGGAGGAATTGAGCAGTTCTTC.

This clone appeared once. The chain carries TRBV7-2 and TRBJ2-1; possibly TRBD1 for D (7 bases). The CDR3 length is 15 residues. The V gene lost 1 base and the J gene lost 7 bases, with 14 bases spanning the gap. CDR1 and CDR2 from the germline V gene are SGHTA and FQGNSA. The CDR3 is CASSLDRGGSNEQFF. The CDR3 nucleotides read TGTGCCAGCAGCTTAGACAGGGGAGGCTCGAATGAGCAGTTCTTC.

This rearrangement joins TRBV5-4 to TRBJ2-1; 14 nucleotides match TRBD2. CDR1 SGHNT and CDR2 YYREEE come from the germline V gene (reference sequence). The junction had 8 bases not matched to a gene; V was cut back by 3 bases and J by 6 bases. This CDR3 has 17 residues. The CDR3 DNA reads as TGTGCCAGCAGCTCGGGGACTAGCGGGAGTATGTTCAATGAGCAGTTCTTC. This encodes CASSSGTSGSMFNEQFF.

The J gene is TRBJ2-1, the V gene TRBV3-1 (or the pseudogene TRBV3-2); TRBD2 aligns across 12 bases. From germline, CDR1 is LGHDT and CDR2 YNNKEL (reference sequence). The CDR3 spans 16 residues. The V segment lost 5 bases and the J segment 8 bases; nucleotides outside the gene matches: 10. The CDR3 region has the DNA TGTGCCAGCAGCAAAGGGAGACTAGCGGGAGTTTATGAGCAGTTCTTC. Protein product: CASSKGRLAGVYEQFF.

V is TRBV2 and J is TRBJ2-1; 11 positions match TRBD2. V was clipped by 6 bases and J by 8 bases; unmatched bases: 9. Looked up from germline, CDR1 is SNHLY and CDR2 is FYNNEI. This CDR3 spans 15 amino acids. The CDR3 loop reads CASRQGLAGGDEQFF. The CDR3 coding sequence is TGTGCCAGCAGGCAAGGCCTAGCGGGAGGTGATGAGCAGTTCTTC.

The table lists this clone with a few counts. The genes are TRBV10-3 and TRBJ1-4, with 7 bases aligning to TRBD1. J gave up 4 bases and V 6 bases, and 5 bases lay outside the gene matches. The germline V gene encodes CDR1 ENHRY and CDR2 SYGVKD. The CDR3 consists of 14 residues. CDR3 sequence: CAIRRTGNNEKLFF. In nucleotides, the CDR3 is TGTGCCATCAGGAGGACAGGCAATAATGAAAAACTGTTTTTT.

The chain joins TRBV2 to TRBJ1-1; D might be TRBD1 (5 bases). V lost 6 bases, J lost 1 base, and 6 bases lay in between. Germline V gene data show CDR1 as SNHLY and CDR2 as FYNNEI. The CDR3 totals 12 residues. The CDR3 coding sequence is TGTGCCAGCAGCCAGGGGAACACTGAAGCTTTCTTT. The encoded protein is CASSQGNTEAFF.

The chain uses TRBV6-2 or TRBV6-3 and TRBJ1-5, with 9 bases aligning to TRBD1. This CDR3 region has 17 residues. V shed 4 bases, J shed 0 bases, and the junction held 7 bases outside the gene matches. CDR1 and CDR2 (germline): MNHEY, SVGEGT. CDR3 protein: CASSSKDRGSSNQPQHF. In nucleotides, the CDR3 is TGTGCCAGCAGTTCGAAAGACAGGGGGTCTAGCAATCAGCCCCAGCATTTT.

V usage is TRBV15 and J usage is TRBJ1-6, with 10 bases fitting TRBD1. Germline V gives CDR1 LNHNV, CDR2 YYDKDF (reference sequence). The junction had 8 bases not matched to a gene; V was cut back by 5 bases and J by 7 bases. CDR3 length: 16 amino acids. The CDR3, as DNA: TGTGCCACCAGCTATCGGAGGGGACAGGGGAATTCACCCCTCCACTTT. The encoded protein is CATSYRRGQGNSPLHF. Full variable domain (outside the CDR3, taken from reference TRBV15 and TRBJ1-6): DAMVIQNPRYQVTQFGKPVTLSCSQTLNHNVMYWYQQKSSQAPKLLFHYYDKDFNNEADTPDNFQSRRPNTSFCFLDIRSPGLGDTAMYLCATSYRRGQGNSPLHFGNGTRLTVT.

The chain has TRBV19 and TRBJ2-1, with 9 bases aligning to TRBD1. V lost 4 bases, J lost 15 bases, and 7 bases stayed unmatched. The CDR3 totals 12 residues. Germline V CDR1 and CDR2: LNHDA, SQIVND (reference sequence). CDR3 sequence (DNA): TGTGCCAGTAGTACTCGGGACAGGGAACGGTTCTTC. Translation: CASSTRDRERFF.

The genes are TRBV7-3 and TRBJ1-5, with no clear D. CDR1 is SGHTA and CDR2 is FQGTGA in the germline V gene. The length of the CDR3 is 13 residues. The V and J ends lost 0 bases and 5 bases respectively, with 5 bases between them. In nucleotides, the CDR3 is TGTGCCAGCAGCTTAACTCCAGATCAGCCCCAGCATTTT. Protein product: CASSLTPDQPQHF. The full variable domain, in which reference TRBV7-3 and TRBJ1-5 provide the parts outside the CDR3, is GAGVSQTPSNKVTEKGKYVELRCDPISGHTALYWYRQSLGQGPEFLIYFQGTGAADDSGLPNDRFFAVRPEGSVSTLKIQRTERGDSAVYLCASSLTPDQPQHFGDGTRLSIL.

Comments on this clone: One junction end does not reproduce the germline sequence, and a read error may be involved. The V and J genes are TRBV7-9 and TRBJ1-1; D is possibly TRBD1 (5 bases). The CDR3 extends over 12 amino acids. Germline loops: CDR1 SEHNR, CDR2 FQNEAQ (reference sequence). CDR3 protein: CASSLRTGEAFF. The CDR3 coding sequence is TGTGCCAGTAGCTTAAGAACAGGTGAAGCTTTCTTT.

This chain uses TRBV6-5 with TRBJ1-1; the D is unclear. This CDR3 is built from 13 residues. The V and J ends lost 8 bases and 0 bases respectively, with 10 bases between them. Germline V CDR1 and CDR2: MNHEY, SVGAGI. The CDR3 nucleotides are TGTGCCAGCCATTTTCCAGTGAACACTGAAGCTTTCTTT. This codes for CASHFPVNTEAFF.